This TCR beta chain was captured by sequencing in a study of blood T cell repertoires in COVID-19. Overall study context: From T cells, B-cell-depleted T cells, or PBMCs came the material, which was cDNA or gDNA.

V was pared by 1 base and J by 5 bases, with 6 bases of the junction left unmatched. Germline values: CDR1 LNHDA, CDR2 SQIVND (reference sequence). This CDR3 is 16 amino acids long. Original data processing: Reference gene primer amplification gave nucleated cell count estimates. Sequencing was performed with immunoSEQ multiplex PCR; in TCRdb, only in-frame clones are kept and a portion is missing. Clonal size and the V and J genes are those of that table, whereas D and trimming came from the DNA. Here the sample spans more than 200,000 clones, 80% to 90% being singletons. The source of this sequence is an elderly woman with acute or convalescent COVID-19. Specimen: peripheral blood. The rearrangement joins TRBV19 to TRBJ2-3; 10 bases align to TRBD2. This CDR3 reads CASSIGAGGMGDTQYF. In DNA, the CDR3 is TGTGCCAGTAGTATAGGAGCGGGGGGGATGGGAGATACGCAGTATTTT.